The TCR beta chain described here comes from a study of OX40 agonist ivuxolimab in advanced cancers. Only in-frame clones appear in the TCRdb table, and some are missing; sequencing was by immunoSEQ multiplex PCR. The sample shows tens of thousands of clones, roughly 91% of them seen only once. Trimming took 0 bases from V and 0 from J, leaving 13 bases between them. The CDR3 is 17 residues long. Per germline, CDR1 SGHRS and CDR2 YFSETQ. The sequencing used CD4+ or CD8+ T cells sorted from blood, collected in a trial of the OX40 agonist ivuxolimab. The sequence was obtained from an adult with an advanced solid tumor such as melanoma, head and neck, liver or kidney cancer. This rearrangement joins TRBV5-1 to TRBJ1-5, with a tentative D call TRBD1 (5 bases). This chain's CDR3 is CASSLGSGGDSNQPQHF. The CDR3 region has the DNA TGCGCCAGCAGCTTGGGGTCGGGGGGAGATAGCAATCAGCCCCAGCATTTT.